These 3 T cell receptor beta chains share one sample of origin, sequenced in a study of shared clonotypes between healthy human individuals. Produced via immunoSEQ multiplex PCR; TCRdb's table is partial and in-frame only. The sample contains roughly 500,000 clones, about four fifths of which appear only once. Sequencing input: PBMCs. The receptors shown here come from a woman between 40 and 55 years old in good health. Some clones in this sample may be carry-over from other donors' samples.

The CDR3 nucleotides are TGTGCCAGCAGTACCCCTTGGTTTCTTCAACAAAGCGTAACCTCCTACGAGCAGTACTTC. Translating gives CASSTPWFLQQSVTSYEQYF. This rearrangement joins TRBV28 to TRBJ2-7; D unclear. The V gene's germline CDR1 is MDHEN and CDR2 SYDVKM. The CDR3 loop spans 20 amino acids. Trimming removed 5 bases at V and 0 bases at J, with 29 bases between.

The rearrangement joins TRBV6-6 to TRBJ1-1; possibly TRBD1 for D (5 bases). V lost 1 base and J 6 bases, leaving 9 bases between the germline ends. The CDR3 has 13 amino acids. Germline values: CDR1 MNHNY, CDR2 SVGAGI (reference sequence). The CDR3: CASSYLSTAEAFF. DNA of the CDR3: TGTGCCAGCAGTTACTTGTCGACAGCTGAAGCTTTCTTT.

This clone was seen only once. The chain uses TRBV19 and TRBJ1-5; a weak D match, TRBD1 (5 bases). The V and J ends lost 7 bases and 7 bases respectively, with 11 bases between them. The CDR3 runs 12 residues. Germline CDR1 is LNHDA and CDR2 is SQIVND (reference sequence). DNA of the CDR3: TGTGCCAGTAAGGGGTCCGGGCAGCCCCAGCATTTT. Amino acids: CASKGSGQPQHF. Full variable domain (outside the CDR3, taken from reference TRBV19 and TRBJ1-5): DGGITQSPKYLFRKEGQNVTLSCEQNLNHDAMYWYRQDPGQGLRLIYYSQIVNDFQKGDIAEGYSVSREKKESFPLTVTSAQKNPTAFYLCASKGSGQPQHFGDGTRLSIL.